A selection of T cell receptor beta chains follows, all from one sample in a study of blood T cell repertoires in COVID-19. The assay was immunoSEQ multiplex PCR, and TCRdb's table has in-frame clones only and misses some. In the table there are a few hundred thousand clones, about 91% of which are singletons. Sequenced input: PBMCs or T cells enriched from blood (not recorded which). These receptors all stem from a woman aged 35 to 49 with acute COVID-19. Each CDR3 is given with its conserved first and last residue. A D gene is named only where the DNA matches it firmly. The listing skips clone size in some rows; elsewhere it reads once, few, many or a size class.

TGTGCCGGCAGGATGGGGGCCAACGTCCTGACTTTC	CAGRMGANVLTF	TRBV19	TRBJ2-6	.	.	12
TGTGCCAGCAGTCACAACAGGGACCAGCCCCAGCATTTT	CASSHNRDQPQHF	TRBV6-2/TRBV6-3	TRBJ1-5	.	.	13
TGTGCCAGCAGTGAATCTCGGGTAGGGACAGTCTGGGGAAAGGGCTACACCTTC	CASSESRVGTVWGKGYTF	TRBV2	TRBJ1-2	TRBD1	.	18
TGTGCCAGCAGCAGGGGCTCTGGAAACACCATATATTTT	CASSRGSGNTIYF	TRBV6-5	TRBJ1-3	.	.	13
TGTGCCAGCAGCCGCGCCCGGGAGGGAGATGGCTACACCTTC	CASSRAREGDGYTF	TRBV7-9	TRBJ1-2	.	.	14
TGTGCCAGTACTAGAGACAGGGATACTGGAAACACCATATATTTT	CASTRDRDTGNTIYF	TRBV19	TRBJ1-3	TRBD1	.	15
TGTGCCAGCAGGGAGGTAGGTGAAGCTTTCTTT	CASREVGEAFF	TRBV2	TRBJ1-1	.	.	11
TGTGCCAGCAGTTTAGACGGGGTGGATGGCTACACCTTC	CASSLDGVDGYTF	TRBV28	TRBJ1-2	.	.	13
TGTGCCAGCAGTTTACGGGGAGCTGGAAACACCATATATTTT	CASSLRGAGNTIYF	TRBV27	TRBJ1-3	.	.	14
TGTGCCAGCAGCTTAGATGACAGCTACACTGAAGCTTTCTTT	CASSLDDSYTEAFF	TRBV5-5	TRBJ1-1	.	.	14
TGTGCCAGCTCACCTTCACAGGGGACAAATCAGCCCCAGCATTTT	CASSPSQGTNQPQHF	TRBV18	TRBJ1-5	TRBD1	.	15
TGTGCCAGCAGGGCTACCGGACAGCACGGCTACACCTTC	CASRATGQHGYTF	TRBV7-9	TRBJ1-2	.	.	13
TGTGCCAGCAGCGCCCCACAGGGACCTGAAGCTTTCTTT	CASSAPQGPEAFF	TRBV7-9	TRBJ1-1	.	.	13
TGCGCCAGCAGCCAAGAGGGGACAGGAGGTAATAATTCACCCCTCCACTTT	CASSQEGTGGNNSPLHF	TRBV4-1	TRBJ1-6	TRBD1	.	17
TGTGCCAGGAGTAGGAGATACAGGGATGGCTACACCTTC	CARSRRYRDGYTF	TRBV19	TRBJ1-2	.	.	13
TGTGCCAGCAGCGGACCCGGGGATTTGGGGGAAAAACTGTTTTTT	CASSGPGDLGEKLFF	TRBV9	TRBJ1-4	.	.	15
TGTGCCACCAGCAGAGATGGACCGGGACAGGGGGCCGGGTGGTGGGAGGCTTTCTTT	CATSRDGPGQGAGWWEAFF	TRBV15	TRBJ1-1	TRBD1	.	19
TGTGCCTGGAGGGGTACAGAGTACAATCAGCCCCAGCATTTT	CAWRGTEYNQPQHF	TRBV30	TRBJ1-5	.	.	14
TGCGCCAGCAGCTCAGGACTAGCGGGACAAGATACGCAGTATTTT	CASSSGLAGQDTQYF	TRBV5-1	TRBJ2-3	TRBD2	once	15
TGCGCCAGCAGCATAACCCTCCAGGGGCAGGACGAGCAGTACTTC	CASSITLQGQDEQYF	TRBV5-1	TRBJ2-7	.	.	15
TGTGCCGCAGGGTTTGGGAACACTGAAGCTTTCTTT	CAAGFGNTEAFF	TRBV12-3/TRBV12-4	TRBJ1-1	.	.	12
TGTGCCAGTAGACGGCAGGCTCTCGGCACCATATATTTT	CASRRQALGTIYF	TRBV19	TRBJ1-3	.	.	13
TGTGCCAGCTCACCGGGGGACAGAGTGAACACTGAAGCTTTCTTT	CASSPGDRVNTEAFF	TRBV18	TRBJ1-1	TRBD1	.	15
TGTGCCAGCATGGTGGTGGCGAACACTGAAGCTTTCTTT	CASMVVANTEAFF	TRBV6-5	TRBJ1-1	.	.	13
TGTGCCAGCAGCGTTGGGACAAACAATGAGCAGTTCTTC	CASSVGTNNEQFF	TRBV9	TRBJ2-1	.	.	13
TGTGCCAGCAGTTCCCGGCGCCAGGGACAAGAGACCCAGTACTTC	CASSSRRQGQETQYF	TRBV27	TRBJ2-5	.	.	15
TGTGCCAGCAGCCAAGGACTAGCGGGAGGGAGGACCCAGTACTTC	CASSQGLAGGRTQYF	TRBV7-2	TRBJ2-5	TRBD2	.	15
TGCAGCATCGTGACAGGCACTAACTATGGCTACACCTTC	CSIVTGTNYGYTF	TRBV29-1	TRBJ1-2	.	.	13